The 28 T cell receptor beta chains in this list originate from one sample, sequenced in a study of cytomegalovirus exposure and HLA in healthy donors (TCRdb year 2017). The protocol used for the library was the immunoSEQ multiplex PCR assay. For the multiplex PCR, a mixture combining 60 forward primers for TCR Vbeta segments and 13 reverse primers for TCR Jbeta segments was used. This is the immuneACCESS table as TCRdb keeps it, with only in-frame sequences that have V and J called. A part of the clones is gone; compared with another copy, unresolved V genes explain less than half, and the rest is unexplained. Recorded for this sample are around 120,000 clones; around 71% of them occurred a single time. The ten top clones hold roughly 2.7% of the sample. The material sequenced was PBMCs. The source of these receptors is a woman between 55 and 75 years old in good health and CMV-seropositive.

The chain uses TRBV21-1 and TRBJ2-7; the table's D call TRBD1 went unverified against the DNA. TRBV21-1 is reported as a pseudogene. This CDR3 is built from 15 residues. The CDR3 reads CASSPRDRDSYGQYF. The DNA of the CDR3 is TGTGCCAGCAGTCCGAGGGACAGGGACTCCTACGGGCAGTACTTC.

The rearrangement links TRBV10-1 to TRBJ1-1; TRBD1 agrees at 7 bases. Germline CDR1 WNHNN, CDR2 SYGVQD (reference sequence). V lost 8 bases and J lost 0; bases outside the gene matches: 3. The CDR3 totals 13 residues. The chain's CDR3 is CASRDSMNTEAFF. Written as DNA, the CDR3 is TGCGCCAGCCGGGACAGTATGAACACTGAAGCTTTCTTT.

In its sample, this clone was seen a few times. CDR3 nucleotide sequence: TGTGCCAGCAGCGCAGCGGGGGGGCAGGCTGAGCAGTTCTTC. Translation gives CASSAAGGQAEQFF. V gene TRBV9 combines with J gene TRBJ2-1; 10 bases match TRBD2. After removal of 3 bases from V and 9 bases from J, the junction contained 6 bases not matched to a gene. The V gene's germline CDR1 is SGDLS and CDR2 YYNGEE. CDR3 length equals 14 residues.

This clone turned up a few times. This chain links TRBV2 with TRBJ1-2, with D perhaps TRBD1 (6 bases). The CDR3 is 14 amino acids. Looked up from germline, CDR1 is SNHLY and CDR2 is FYNNEI. Trimming removed 3 bases at V and 3 bases at J, with 11 bases between. The DNA of the CDR3 is TGTGCCAGCAGTGAGGCAGGGGTGTACTATGGCTACACCTTC. It is translated as CASSEAGVYYGYTF.

The V and J genes are TRBV6-1 and TRBJ2-5; D might be TRBD2 (6 bases). The J call is in doubt because the DNA end fits TRBJ2-7 better. This CDR3 is built from 14 residues. Germline lookup yields CDR1 MNHNS and CDR2 SASEGT. The CDR3 coding sequence is TGTGCCAGCAGTGGAAGGGACCGGGGGTACGAGCAGTACTTC. Translation gives CASSGRDRGYEQYF.

The gene calls are TRBV7-2 and TRBJ2-3, with a weak D call TRBD2 (7 bases). V was trimmed by 1 base and J by 0 bases, leaving 14 bases between them. This CDR3 comprises 17 residues. The germline gives CDR1 SGHTA, CDR2 FQGNSA. The CDR3, as DNA: TGTGCCAGCAGCTTAGGGGGGGGCGGGGGTAGCACAGATACGCAGTATTTT. Amino acids: CASSLGGGGGSTDTQYF.

The V and J genes are TRBV6-5 and TRBJ2-1; possible D gene TRBD1, 5 bases. V was clipped by 8 bases and J by 0 bases, with 14 bases between them. This CDR3 has 15 residues. CDR1 is MNHEY, CDR2 SVGAGI, per germline. CDR3 sequence (DNA): TGTGCCAGCGGCTACGACAGAAGCTCCTACAATGAGCAGTTCTTC. This gives the protein CASGYDRSSYNEQFF.

The rearrangement joins TRBV27 to TRBJ2-3; the match to TRBD2 covers 10 bases. V lost 1 base and J lost 2; bases outside the gene matches: 3. CDR3 length: 16 amino acids. Germline CDR1 reads MNHEY; CDR2 reads SMNVEV (reference sequence). CDR3 bases: TGTGCCAGCAGTTTATGGACTAGCGGAGTCACAGATACGCAGTATTTT. Translating gives CASSLWTSGVTDTQYF.

V and J are TRBV5-4 and TRBJ2-1; 10 bases fit TRBD1. CDR3 length: 17 residues. Germline CDR1 SGHNT, CDR2 YYREEE (reference sequence). Trimming at V came to 4 bases and at J to 4 bases, leaving 11 bases not matched to a gene. The chain's CDR3 is CASSTGDRGKTYNEQFF. The CDR3 bases are TGTGCCAGCAGCACGGGGGACAGGGGTAAGACATACAATGAGCAGTTCTTC.

The V gene is TRBV27, the J gene TRBJ2-7, with 9 bases aligning to TRBD1. There are 13 residues in the CDR3. With 5 bases clipped from V and 5 bases from J, the junction kept 4 bases outside the gene matches. Germline CDR1 and CDR2: MNHEY and SMNVEV (reference sequence). The CDR3 reads CASSTGQGNEQYF. For the CDR3, the DNA is TGTGCCAGCAGTACGGGACAGGGCAACGAGCAGTACTTC.

V gene TRBV19 combines with J gene TRBJ2-5; tentative D call: TRBD2 (6 bases). Deletions cut 2 bases from V and 5 bases from J, with 12 bases between. The germline V gene encodes CDR1 LNHDA and CDR2 SQIVND (reference sequence). CDR3 length equals 14 residues. The CDR3: CASSISGVRETQYF. The CDR3 coding sequence is TGTGCCAGTAGTATATCGGGGGTCCGGGAGACCCAGTACTTC.

V usage is TRBV19 and J usage is TRBJ2-3, with TRBD2 matching over 13 bases. V was pared by 3 bases and J by 4 bases, with 7 bases of the junction left unmatched. CDR1 LNHDA and CDR2 SQIVND come from the germline V gene (reference sequence). CDR3 length: 17 amino acids. CDR3 residues: CASSIPQLAGGPDTQYF. The CDR3, as DNA: TGTGCCAGTAGTATTCCACAACTAGCGGGGGGGCCAGATACGCAGTATTTT.

The rearrangement uses TRBV6-6 and TRBJ2-5, with D possibly matching TRBD2 (5 bases). Trimming shortened V by 0 bases and J by 3 bases, and 8 bases separated the two germline ends. This CDR3 spans 14 amino acids. Germline lookup yields CDR1 MNHNY and CDR2 SVGAGI (reference sequence). The CDR3 region has the DNA TGTGCCAGCAGTTACTCCTCCGGGAAAGAGACCCAGTACTTC. Protein: CASSYSSGKETQYF.

This chain joins TRBV7-8 and TRBJ1-1, with 8 bases fitting TRBD1. This CDR3 comprises 15 residues. Germline values: CDR1 SGHVS, CDR2 FQNEAQ. After removal of 5 bases from V and 1 base from J, the junction contained 6 bases not matched to a gene. This chain's CDR3 is CASSKGQGGNTEAFF. The CDR3 coding sequence is TGTGCCAGCAGCAAAGGACAGGGCGGGAACACTGAAGCTTTCTTT.

This clone occurred once. J is TRBJ2-7 and V is TRBV5-1, with TRBD2 matching over 7 bases. The CDR3 runs 15 residues. CDR1 and CDR2 from the germline V gene are SGHRS and YFSETQ. J gave up 0 bases and V 3 bases, and 6 bases lay outside the gene matches. The CDR3 bases are TGCGCCAGCAGCTCATTCGGGGGGACCTCCTACGAGCAGTACTTC. Its protein is CASSSFGGTSYEQYF. The variable domain in full, with the rest retrieved from reference TRBV5-1 and TRBJ2-7, is KAGVTQTPRYLIKTRGQQVTLSCSPISGHRSVSWYQQTPGQGLQFLFEYFSETQRNKGNFPGRFSGRQFSNSRSEMNVSTLELGDSALYLCASSSFGGTSYEQYFGPGTRLTVT.

J is TRBJ1-2 and V is TRBV5-6, with no clear D. There are 13 residues in the CDR3. Germline values: CDR1 SGHDT, CDR2 YYEEEE. The V and J ends lost 2 bases and 2 bases respectively, with 7 bases between them. The DNA of the CDR3 is TGTGCCAGCAGCTTAAACAAAAACTATGGCTACACCTTC. It translates to CASSLNKNYGYTF.

J is TRBJ1-2 and V is TRBV19, with D possibly TRBD1 on 6 matching bases. Trimming removed 1 base from V and 4 bases from J, with 16 bases in between. The CDR3 is made up of 16 amino acids. Germline V gene lookup returns CDR1 LNHDA and CDR2 SQIVND (reference sequence). The CDR3 nucleotides read TGTGCCAGTAGTATAGGAGGGGCAGGGGCTCCCTATGGCTACACCTTC. Translating it yields CASSIGGAGAPYGYTF.

The chain carries TRBV7-8 and TRBJ1-2; D perhaps matches TRBD1 (5 bases). V shed 2 bases and J shed 0 bases, with 10 bases lying between them. The CDR3 contains 15 residues. The V gene's germline CDR1 is SGHVS and CDR2 FQNEAQ. CDR3 in amino acids: CASSLQGRSNYGYTF. CDR3 coding DNA: TGTGCCAGCAGCTTACAGGGTCGCTCTAACTATGGCTACACCTTC.

This clone was seen only once. The CDR3 nucleotides read TGCGCCAGCAGCCAAGGCCCCGGGGGTGTCTCCTACGAGCAGTACTTC. This codes for CASSQGPGGVSYEQYF. This sequence joins TRBV4-1 and TRBJ2-7; D may be TRBD2 (6 bases). The ends were cut back, 1 base at V and 0 bases at J, with 13 bases in the middle. The CDR3 is 16 amino acids. Per the germline V gene, CDR1 is MGHRA and CDR2 is YSYEKL.

This chain joins TRBV18 and TRBJ1-1, with 7 bases identical to TRBD1. The CDR3 consists of 15 residues. After removal of 3 bases from V and 3 bases from J, the junction contained 7 bases not matched to a gene. Germline CDR1 and CDR2: KGHSH and LQKENI. The CDR3 DNA sequence: TGTGCCAGCTCACCTGGGAGGACAGGCCACACTGAAGCTTTCTTT. Translation: CASSPGRTGHTEAFF.

Only a few counts were recorded for this clone. CDR3 sequence (DNA): TGTGCCAGCAAGCCGGGACAGGGTCCCACTGAAGCTTTCTTT. Its translation is CASKPGQGPTEAFF. The chain joins TRBV6-5 to TRBJ1-1, with 9 bases identical to TRBD1. The V and J ends lost 7 bases and 4 bases, in that order; junction bases with no gene match: 7. The CDR3 sequence is 14 residues long. From germline, CDR1 is MNHEY and CDR2 SVGAGI.

The chain is built from TRBV6-5 and TRBJ1-5, with 8 nucleotides matching TRBD1. The J segment lost 5 bases and the V segment lost 6 bases, leaving 6 bases of the junction unmatched. Germline V lookup: CDR1 MNHEY, CDR2 SVGAGI. The CDR3 length is 14 residues. CDR3 sequence (DNA): TGTGCCAGCAGGCGGACAGGGCGGGATCAGCCCCAGCATTTT. It specifies CASRRTGRDQPQHF.

The genes are TRBV9 and TRBJ1-1; D ambiguous. V shed 0 bases and J shed 5 bases, with 8 bases lying between them. Germline V lookup: CDR1 SGDLS, CDR2 YYNGEE. The CDR3 extends over 13 amino acids. CDR3 protein: CASSVDGLTEAFF. CDR3 sequence (DNA): TGTGCCAGCAGCGTAGACGGGTTAACTGAAGCTTTCTTT.

This chain joins TRBV25-1 and TRBJ2-7, with 11 nucleotides matching TRBD2. Losses at the gene ends were 5 bases for V and 2 bases for J; bases not matched to a gene: 2. The V gene's germline CDR1 is MGHDK and CDR2 SYGVNS. The CDR3 is 14 residues long. The CDR3 DNA sequence: TGTGCCAGCAGTCTAGCGGGGGGAACCTACGAGCAGTACTTC. Its translation: CASSLAGGTYEQYF.

The rearrangement joins TRBV9 to TRBJ1-2; TRBD1 is a possible D gene (5 bases). The CDR3 contains 12 residues. Germline V gives CDR1 SGDLS, CDR2 YYNGEE. V dropped 7 bases and J dropped 6 bases, with 13 bases sitting between them. CDR3 sequence (DNA): TGTGCCAGCGGGGGGGAAGGAAATGGCTACACCTTC. Its protein is CASGGEGNGYTF.

The rearrangement uses TRBV19 and TRBJ2-3; the match to TRBD2 covers 13 bases. Trimming took 5 bases from V and 6 from J; bases not matched to a gene: 5. The CDR3 covers 15 residues. CDR1 is LNHDA and CDR2 is SQIVND in the germline V gene (reference sequence). The CDR3 here is CASSLTSGGRDTQYF. CDR3 nucleotides: TGTGCCAGTAGTCTGACTAGCGGGGGGCGGGATACGCAGTATTTT.

This chain joins TRBV19 and TRBJ2-7, with D possibly TRBD1 on 7 matching bases. The CDR3 consists of 15 residues. Germline V gene sequence: CDR1 LNHDA, CDR2 SQIVND (reference sequence). V was shortened by 6 bases and J by 6 bases, with 21 bases between the two germline ends. The CDR3 nucleotides read TGTGCCAGTAGCTCCCAGGGGGTTTACGGGGGCGAGCAGTACTTC. It encodes CASSSQGVYGGEQYF. Supplemented by reference TRBV19 and TRBJ2-7, the full variable domain reads DGGITQSPKYLFRKEGQNVTLSCEQNLNHDAMYWYRQDPGQGLRLIYYSQIVNDFQKGDIAEGYSVSREKKESFPLTVTSAQKNPTAFYLCASSSQGVYGGEQYFGPGTRLTVT.

This chain joins TRBV19 and TRBJ2-5, with 10 bases aligning to TRBD2. CDR1 LNHDA and CDR2 SQIVND come from the germline V gene (reference sequence). This CDR3 spans 17 amino acids. V lost 1 base, J lost 0 bases, and 5 bases stayed unmatched. CDR3 nucleotide sequence: TGTGCCAGTAGTATAGTCGGTCTAGCGGGGGACCAAGAGACCCAGTACTTC. This translates into CASSIVGLAGDQETQYF.